This TCR beta chain was captured by sequencing in a study of shared clonotypes between healthy human individuals (TCRdb year 2020). Regarding the study in general: The cohort comprised two women and three men aged 18 to 49 years. Blood TCR repertoires of five healthy adults were deeply sequenced to estimate repertoire size and the extent of clonotype sharing between individuals. To increase sequencing depth and limit assay-specific biases, TCR repertoire library preparation and sequencing were carried out by different laboratories using diverse techniques. Each donor's leukapheresis produced roughly between roughly 0.9 and 8.9 billion PBMCs. The paper as a whole reports these results and caveats: Sampling was restricted to blood, and TCR repertoires in tissues likely differ from the TCR repertoires found in blood. Based on pairwise subsampling, the degree of clonotype sharing among donors was expected to be affected by sequencing depth. The small number of donors limited the genetic and exposure-history diversity represented.

V is trimmed back by 2 bases and J by 0 bases, and the junction contains 10 bases that no gene match accounts for. Looking up the germline V gene yields CDR1 SGHDN and CDR2 FVKESK. Including the terminal cysteine and phenylalanine, the CDR3 comprises 17 residues. Only CDR3 DNA is held: 51 bases, read in frame from base 1. The donors were healthy, HIV-negative adults who had no recently reported acute infections or vaccinations. Every donor was a Caucasian adult living in Nashville, Tennessee, USA. For unsorted samples, some 90 million PBMCs were counted and genomic DNA was extracted with the QIAamp DNA Blood Mini kit. After blood collection by leukapheresis, PBMCs were isolated using Ficoll-Histopaque density gradient centrifugation and then cryopreserved in the vapor phase of liquid nitrogen. This clone was seen a handful of times. Its antigen is still unknown. No base qualities exist here, and no much larger clone lies one base off it.

Using the deep immunoSEQ assay, TCR CDR3 regions were amplified from genomic DNA by multiplex PCR. Extracted genomic DNA from each cell subset was distributed evenly across all wells of several immunoSEQ 96-well plates, and each plate was treated as a replicate. For unsorted PBMC, each replicate PCR was loaded with approximately 300 ng genomic DNA, equivalent to about 30,000 T cell genomes. Ten immunoSEQ deep assay plates were used to sequence the unsorted PBMC genomic DNA. Purified libraries were quantified with a Qubit 3.0 fluorometer, sized on a Bioanalyzer 2100, and re-quantified with the KAPA Library Quantification kit. A separate single-read 150-cycle Illumina NextSeq 550 flow cell was used to sequence each immunoSEQ 96-well plate. The original methods were these. Because the immunoSEQ output included only junctional sequences and no quality scores, the filtering could not be the same as the filtering used for full-length reads. Sequences were annotated with PyIR, a Python wrapper for IgBLAST v1.9, and V/J genes and CDR3 were assigned using IMGT germline references. Any read was removed if the V/J assignment was weak (E-value above 1e-6), the CDR3 was missing, or the read contained stop codons, out-of-frame junctions, or ambiguous translated residues. A V3J clonotype was defined by an identical inferred V gene, J gene, and CDR3 amino acid sequence. The percentage overlap between two repertoires was calculated by dividing the number of shared unique clonotypes by the size of the smaller repertoire. Three approaches were used to assess repertoire richness: RTK rarefaction, the Chao1 estimator, and Recon v2.1 estimates of unobserved clonotypes. Sourced from immuneACCESS, this table was stored by TCRdb with only in-frame sequences that have V and J called. A share of the clones is absent; for the studies checked, an unresolved V gene accounts for under half, and the remainder has no known explanation. V, J and clone size are taken as reported in that table, and D and trimming were inferred from the DNA itself. This sample lists 450,000 to 600,000 clones; about four fifths were detected once. The ten largest clones take up 10% to 15% of the sample.

The sequence links TRBV14 to TRBJ2-7; 7 nucleotides in the junction match TRBD2. The sequence came from a woman aged 40 to 50 in good health. Some clones in this sample may be carry-over from other donors' samples. Sequencing input: PBMCs. The nucleotide sequence is given as TGTGCCAGCAGCCAACGCGGGGGATCCAGGAGCTCCTACGAGCAGTACTTC. Its translation is CASSQRGGSRSSYEQYF.